These 28 T cell receptor beta chains share one sample of origin, sequenced in a study of regulatory T cells in long-lasting Graves disease (dated by TCRdb to 2020 to 2023). Library preparation used multiplex PCR. These reads were obtained on an Illumina HiSeq 4000. iRepertoire HTBI primers and Arm-PCR amplification of CDR3 regions were used to construct TCR beta libraries. The raw public reads went through TCRdb reprocessing: fastp at Q25, MiXCR clone calling, in-frame beta chains kept. Merged by CDR3 protein, the rows form single entries marked with the most common genes and DNA. Counted in this sample were about 440,000 distinct CDR3 sequences; less than 20% of them appeared once. 20% to 25% of the sample is taken by the ten largest. The time point label, as the study defines it: newly diagnosed GD, antithyroid drugs for less than 3 months. RNA was extracted from PBMCs in TRIzol for both TCR sequencing and RNA sequencing.

The same data also contributed to another study, on T cells in Graves' hyperthyroidism and ophthalmopathy.

The sample was peripheral blood mononuclear cells (PBMCs), taken at new diagnosis, from a patient treated with antithyroid drugs. Receptors originate from a woman younger than 30 with Graves disease. Donor details come from another sample of the same person, matched by shared clones.

This clonotype was seen a handful of times. The V and J genes are TRBV10-2 and TRBJ2-7, with a tentative D call TRBD2 (6 bases). Per the germline V gene, CDR1 is WSHSY and CDR2 is SAAADI. V lost 4 bases and J 3 bases, leaving 7 bases between the germline ends. The CDR3 runs 12 residues. The CDR3 sequence: CASSAGLYEQYF. CDR3 sequence (DNA): TGCGCCAGCAGTGCGGGACTCTACGAGCAGTACTTC.

This clonotype was seen ten or more times. The rearrangement uses TRBV6-1 and TRBJ2-2; D tentatively fits TRBD1 or TRBD2 (6 bases each). Per the germline V gene, CDR1 is MNHNS and CDR2 is SASEGT. Trimming removed 6 bases at V and 7 bases at J, with 15 bases between. The CDR3 sequence is 14 residues long. The DNA for the CDR3 is TGTGCCAGCAGCCCTTTGGGGGGCATCGGGGAGCTGTTTTTT. This gives the protein CASSPLGGIGELFF.

This clonotype was seen at least ten times. The chain is built from TRBV7-9 and TRBJ2-7; 8 bases are shared with TRBD1. The CDR3 contains 15 residues. CDR1 is SEHNR and CDR2 is FQNEAQ in the germline V gene (reference sequence). Trimming removed 3 bases from V and 3 bases from J; junction bases left unmatched: 7. The chain's CDR3 is CASSFVDRVGYEQYF. The CDR3 DNA is TGTGCCAGCAGCTTCGTGGACAGGGTGGGCTACGAGCAGTACTTC.

This clonotype was counted once. This sequence joins TRBV13 and TRBJ2-3; TRBD2 matches 7 bases. This CDR3 spans 16 amino acids. Unmatched junction bases numbered 12, after V lost 6 bases and J lost 3 bases. Germline CDR1 is PRHDT and CDR2 is FYEKMQ (reference sequence). This chain's CDR3 is CASSRRELASTDTQYF. DNA for the CDR3: TGTGCCAGCAGTCGCCGGGAACTAGCGTCGACAGATACGCAGTATTTT.

The V and J genes are TRBV12-3 or TRBV12-4 and TRBJ2-1, with 9 bases lining up with TRBD2. This CDR3 comprises 16 residues. The J segment lost 4 bases and the V segment lost 1 base, leaving 5 bases of the junction unmatched. The CDR3 spells CASSLVSSGEYNEQFF. In DNA form, the CDR3 reads TGTGCCAGCAGTTTAGTGTCTAGCGGGGAATACAATGAGCAGTTCTTC.

This clonotype came up many times. V usage is TRBV11-2 and J usage is TRBJ2-3, with 8 bases matching TRBD2. Germline-derived CDR1 and CDR2 are SGHAT and FQNNGV. Germline trimming cut 1 base from V and 2 bases from J; bases unmatched to any gene: 2. The CDR3 is made up of 15 amino acids. Written as DNA, the CDR3 is TGTGCCAGCAGCTTAGCGGGACTAGACACAGATACGCAGTATTTT. This encodes CASSLAGLDTDTQYF.

This clonotype was observed at least ten times. The chain has TRBV20-1 and TRBJ2-1, with TRBD2 identical over 10 bases. Germline CDR1 and CDR2: DFQATT and SNEGSKA (reference sequence). J lost 0 bases, V lost 8 bases, and 10 bases had no gene match. CDR3 length: 16 amino acids. CDR3: CSLLAAGGSSYNEQFF. The DNA for the CDR3 is TGCAGTCTTCTGGCAGCGGGAGGGAGCTCCTACAATGAGCAGTTCTTC.

This clonotype was observed many times. The J gene is TRBJ2-1, the V gene TRBV6-5, with 9 bases fitting TRBD2. Germline-derived CDR1 and CDR2 are MNHEY and SVGAGI. The CDR3 is 14 amino acids. The V gene end was trimmed by 2 bases and the J gene end by 8 bases; junction bases not matched to a gene: 4. The CDR3: CASSYKREVHEQFF. The CDR3 DNA reads as TGTGCCAGCAGTTACAAGCGGGAGGTCCATGAGCAGTTCTTC.

This clonotype was detected many times. The rearrangement links TRBV6-5 to TRBJ2-7, with D possibly matching TRBD2 (5 bases). Germline loops: CDR1 MNHEY, CDR2 SVGAGI. Trimming stripped 4 bases from V and 2 bases from J, with 12 bases between. The CDR3 covers 14 residues. Here the CDR3 reads CASSLGWGAYEQYF. In DNA form, the CDR3 reads TGTGCCAGCAGTTTAGGGTGGGGAGCCTACGAGCAGTACTTC.

V gene TRBV20-1 combines with J gene TRBJ2-1, with 9 bases lining up with TRBD2. The length of the CDR3 is 18 residues. With V trimmed by 0 bases and J by 3 bases, 12 bases remained unmatched. Germline V CDR1 and CDR2: DFQATT, SNEGSKA (reference sequence). CDR3 sequence: CSARDEWRLAGFYNEQFF. For the CDR3, the DNA is TGCAGTGCTAGAGATGAGTGGCGGCTAGCGGGATTCTACAATGAGCAGTTCTTC.

The chain carries TRBV19 and TRBJ2-4; a possible D gene is TRBD2 (5 bases). This CDR3 comprises 14 residues. V dropped 3 bases and J dropped 7 bases, with 13 bases sitting between them. Germline V gene sequence: CDR1 LNHDA, CDR2 SQIVND (reference sequence). This chain's CDR3 is CASSMARGANIQYF. The CDR3 DNA reads TGTGCCAGTAGTATGGCCCGGGGTGCCAACATTCAGTACTTC.

V and J are TRBV5-5 and TRBJ2-1; D is undetermined. Trimming stripped 3 bases from V and 9 bases from J, with 19 bases between. Germline V lookup: CDR1 SGHKS, CDR2 YYEKEE (reference sequence). The CDR3 has 15 amino acids. CDR3 sequence: CASSSDGVSDIEQFF. The DNA of the CDR3 is TGTGCCAGCAGCTCGGACGGAGTCTCCGACATTGAGCAGTTCTTC.

This clonotype was seen many times. The chain uses TRBV6-5 and TRBJ2-7; 10 positions match TRBD2. This CDR3 region has 14 residues. Germline CDR1 is MNHEY and CDR2 is SVGAGI. Losses at the gene ends were 2 bases for V and 3 bases for J; bases not matched to a gene: 1. The CDR3 here is CASSYTSGDYEQYF. The DNA for the CDR3 is TGTGCCAGCAGTTACACTAGCGGGGACTACGAGCAGTACTTC.

J is TRBJ2-3 and V is TRBV5-6; 13 positions agree with TRBD2. The germline V gene has CDR1 SGHDT and CDR2 YYEEEE. The CDR3 is 16 amino acids. The V gene end was trimmed by 4 bases and the J gene end by 4 bases; junction bases not matched to a gene: 6. The CDR3 DNA is TGTGCCAGCAGCCCCAGACTAGCGGGAGGACCAGATACGCAGTATTTT. Amino acid sequence: CASSPRLAGGPDTQYF. Full variable domain (outside the CDR3, taken from reference TRBV5-6 and TRBJ2-3): DAGVTQSPTHLIKTRGQQVTLRCSPKSGHDTVSWYQQALGQGPQFIFQYYEEEERQRGNFPDRFSGHQFPNYSSELNVNALLLGDSALYLCASSPRLAGGPDTQYFGPGTRLTVL.

In its sample, this clonotype was seen a few times. This sequence joins TRBV5-1 and TRBJ2-7, with 8 bases lining up with TRBD1. Trimming removed 0 bases from V and 5 bases from J; junction bases left unmatched: 19. This CDR3 region has 19 residues. CDR1 is SGHRS and CDR2 is YFSETQ in the germline V gene. CDR3 residues: CASSLDRQGASKMGHEQYF. CDR3 coding DNA: TGCGCCAGCAGCTTGGATCGGCAGGGGGCCTCGAAAATGGGCCACGAGCAGTACTTC. Together with reference TRBV5-1 and TRBJ2-7, the CDR3 gives the full variable domain: KAGVTQTPRYLIKTRGQQVTLSCSPISGHRSVSWYQQTPGQGLQFLFEYFSETQRNKGNFPGRFSGRQFSNSRSEMNVSTLELGDSALYLCASSLDRQGASKMGHEQYFGPGTRLTVT.

This clonotype was seen many times. This chain links TRBV11-3 with TRBJ2-1, with D hard to call. The CDR3 length is 15 residues. Trimming stripped 6 bases from V and 8 bases from J, with 20 bases between. Germline V gene lookup returns CDR1 SGHNT and CDR2 YENEEA. CDR3 nucleotide sequence: TGTGCCAGCAGTTTCCAACTTACCCCGACGGATGAGCAGTTCTTC. It yields the protein CASSFQLTPTDEQFF.

There are many counts of this clonotype. The chain links TRBV28 to TRBJ2-4, with no clear D. V was shortened by 3 bases and J by 8 bases, with 14 bases between the two germline ends. The CDR3 is 14 amino acids. Per germline, CDR1 MDHEN and CDR2 SYDVKM. The CDR3 loop is CASSFVSLSDIQYF. CDR3 DNA: TGTGCCAGCAGTTTCGTCTCCCTCTCTGACATTCAGTACTTC.

This clonotype was detected only a few times. V gene TRBV28 combines with J gene TRBJ2-3; maybe TRBD1 (6 bases). The CDR3 spans 14 residues. The germline V gene encodes CDR1 MDHEN and CDR2 SYDVKM. The germline V and J ends were trimmed by 5 bases and 2 bases, with 11 bases remaining between them. As DNA, the CDR3 is TGTGCCAGCAGTGGACAGAAATACACAGATACGCAGTATTTT. Protein: CASSGQKYTDTQYF.

J is TRBJ2-4 and V is TRBV28; 7 nucleotides agree with TRBD2. V lost 6 bases to trimming and J lost 3 bases; unmatched junction nucleotides: 11. The CDR3 spans 16 residues. Germline V lookup: CDR1 MDHEN, CDR2 SYDVKM. The CDR3 here is CASSPWKRGSKNIQYF. CDR3 sequence (DNA): TGTGCCAGCAGCCCTTGGAAGCGGGGTAGCAAAAACATTCAGTACTTC.

The sample holds many counts of this clonotype. The chain couples TRBV27 to TRBJ2-3; TRBD1 agrees at 12 bases. CDR1 and CDR2 (germline): MNHEY, SMNVEV (reference sequence). Losses at the gene ends were 3 bases for V and 4 bases for J; bases not matched to a gene: 11. The CDR3 spans 18 residues. CDR3 in DNA: TGTGCCAGCAGTTTCGCTTTGCCCCGGGACAGGGGGCCAGATACGCAGTATTTT. Amino acids: CASSFALPRDRGPDTQYF.

As for this clonotype: A single base separates this from a much larger clone, so it may be a read error. The chain combines TRBV12-3 or TRBV12-4 with TRBJ2-5, with TRBD1 identical over 7 bases. CDR3 length: 17 amino acids. CDR3 DNA sequence: TGTGTCAGCAGTTTAGCCCTAGGGAGAGGGGGCCGGGAGACCCAGTACTTC. It translates to CVSSLALGRGGRETQYF.

This clonotype was recorded many times. The chain joins TRBV28 to TRBJ1-6; D possibly corresponds to TRBD1 (5 bases). The CDR3 consists of 14 residues. Germline assignment: CDR1 MDHEN and CDR2 SYDVKM. V was trimmed by 7 bases and J by 7 bases, leaving 14 bases between them. This CDR3 is CASKLRQHNSPLHF. CDR3 nucleotide sequence: TGTGCCAGCAAACTAAGACAGCACAATTCACCCCTCCACTTT.

The J gene is TRBJ2-1, the V gene TRBV29-1, with TRBD2 matching 16 bases. The V gene end was trimmed by 6 bases and the J gene end by 12 bases; junction bases not matched to a gene: 11. The germline V gene encodes CDR1 SQVTM and CDR2 ANQGSEA. This CDR3 region has 15 residues. The CDR3 loop reads CSVPNEGLAGGGQFF. The CDR3 DNA reads TGCAGCGTGCCCAACGAGGGACTAGCGGGAGGGGGGCAGTTCTTC.

This clonotype was seen ten or more times. The chain couples TRBV28 to TRBJ2-4; D ambiguous. Germline V CDR1 and CDR2: MDHEN, SYDVKM. CDR3 size: 16 residues. V dropped 6 bases and J dropped 2 bases, with 17 bases sitting between them. The CDR3 nucleotides read TGTGCCAGCAGCCGTTTAATGGGCGTGTCCAAAAACATTCAGTACTTC. This codes for CASSRLMGVSKNIQYF.

Regarding this clonotype: The junction departs from the called germline gene at one end, perhaps through a read error. This sequence joins TRBV20-1 and TRBJ1-3; D is possibly TRBD1 (5 bases). This CDR3 comprises 14 residues. Per the germline V gene, CDR1 is DFQATT and CDR2 is SNEGSKA (reference sequence). The CDR3 protein is CSALDSLSGKTIYF. CDR3 bases: TGCAGTGCCTTAGACAGCCTTTCTGGAAAGACCATATATTTT.

This clonotype was observed many times. The chain has TRBV7-9 and TRBJ2-5; 9 bases are a match to TRBD2. Germline CDR1 SEHNR, CDR2 FQNEAQ (reference sequence). Unmatched junction bases numbered 13, after V lost 1 base and J lost 7 bases. The CDR3 contains 17 residues. The chain's CDR3 is CASSLGLADRERGTQYF. CDR3 sequence (DNA): TGTGCCAGCAGCTTAGGACTAGCGGACCGGGAACGGGGGACCCAGTACTTC. Full variable domain (remainder filled in from reference TRBV7-9 and TRBJ2-5): DTGVSQNPRHKITKRGQNVTFRCDPISEHNRLYWYRQTLGQGPEFLTYFQNEAQLEKSRLLSDRFSAERPKGSFSTLEIQRTEQGDSAMYLCASSLGLADRERGTQYFGPGTRLLVL.

This clonotype was found many times. This rearrangement joins TRBV20-1 to TRBJ2-1; no reliable D call. Germline V gives CDR1 DFQATT, CDR2 SNEGSKA (reference sequence). The V end lost 1 base, the J end lost 12 bases, and 10 bases lay between the germline ends. There are 11 residues in the CDR3. In nucleotides, the CDR3 is TGCAGTGCTAGAGTACCCGACGGGCAGTTCTTC. Translating it yields CSARVPDGQFF.

A note on this clonotype: Just one base apart from a much larger clone, this may be a read error. This chain connects TRBV11-3 to TRBJ2-1; possibly TRBD1 or TRBD2 for D (5 bases each). Germline V gene sequence: CDR1 SGHNT, CDR2 YENEEA. This CDR3 has 13 amino acids. The CDR3 DNA is TGTGCCAGCAGCTCGGGACGAGTTCCTGAGCGGTTCTTC. Translated: CASSSGRVPERFF.